This is a list of T cell receptor beta chains from one sample in a study of cytomegalovirus exposure and HLA in healthy donors. Libraries were prepared by immunoSEQ multiplex PCR; TCRdb keeps only in-frame clonotypes and omits some of them. The repertoire holds hundreds of thousands of clones, with approximately 82% as singletons. Sequencing was carried out using PBMCs. The receptors were gathered from a woman between 35 and 50 years old in good health and CMV-seronegative. CDR3s include the opening cysteine and the closing phenylalanine or tryptophan. Each record gives: V gene, J gene, D gene, clone size, CDR3 DNA, CDR3 protein. The D gene is left open where the match is weak. Clone size is given for some rows only: seen once, a few or many times, or a class if the clone is expanded.

TRBV18	TRBJ1-1	.	.	TGTGCCAGCTCACCATCGGGAGGAAACACTGAAGCTTTCTTT	CASSPSGGNTEAFF
TRBV27	TRBJ2-1	.	.	TGTGCCAGCAGTTTAATTGGAGGCAATGAGCAGTTCTTC	CASSLIGGNEQFF
TRBV5-1	TRBJ2-4	.	.	TGCGCCAGCAGCCGGGGGTGGGATATAGCCAAAAACATTCAGTACTTC	CASSRGWDIAKNIQYF
TRBV6-1	TRBJ1-2	TRBD1	.	TGTGCCAGCAGGGACAGGGGCTATGGCTACACCTTC	CASRDRGYGYTF
TRBV7-3	TRBJ2-3	TRBD2	.	TGTGCCAGCAGCCGAGCGGGGTTTCAGACAGATACGCAGTATTTT	CASSRAGFQTDTQYF
TRBV6-1	TRBJ1-2	.	.	TGTGCCAGCAGTGAAGCGAGTCATAACAGCGGCTACACCTTC	CASSEASHNSGYTF
TRBV7-2	TRBJ2-5	.	.	TGTGCCAGCAGCTCAGCGGGCCTCCACTCGGAGACCCAGTACTTC	CASSSAGLHSETQYF
TRBV7-2	TRBJ1-2	TRBD1	.	TGTGCCAGCAGCTTAGGAACAGGGGGGTCTCCCTACTATGGCTACACCTTC	CASSLGTGGSPYYGYTF
TRBV10-3	TRBJ2-7	TRBD1	.	TGTGCCATTTGGGACAGGGGCGACTACGAGCAGTACTTC	CAIWDRGDYEQYF
TRBV5-1	TRBJ2-7	TRBD1	.	TGCGCCAGCAGACAAGACAGGGGTCACGAGCAGTACTTC	CASRQDRGHEQYF
TRBV28	TRBJ1-4	.	.	TGTGCCAGCAGTTTGTCAAATGAAAAACTGTTTTTT	CASSLSNEKLFF
TRBV7-7	TRBJ2-1	TRBD2	.	TGTGCTAGCAGCTTAGGAGCGGGGCTTGAGCAGTTCTTC	CASSLGAGLEQFF
TRBV30	TRBJ2-7	.	.	TGTGCCTGGAGGGTCGCAGGGGGGTTCGGCGAGCAGTACTTC	CAWRVAGGFGEQYF
TRBV7-3	TRBJ2-5	TRBD1	few	TGTGCCAGCAGCGCGGGACAGGGTGAGACCCAGTACTTC	CASSAGQGETQYF
TRBV6-6	TRBJ1-1	TRBD1	.	TGTGCCAGCGCGACAGGGAGAAACACTGAAGCTTTCTTT	CASATGRNTEAFF
TRBV5-8	TRBJ1-2	.	.	TGTGCCAGCACCACAGGACGGAGCCTATATGGCTACACCTTC	CASTTGRSLYGYTF
TRBV6-6	TRBJ2-1	TRBD1	.	TGTGCCACTGGCAGGACAGGGTCCGGTGAGCAGTTCTTC	CATGRTGSGEQFF
TRBV29-1	TRBJ1-1	.	.	TGCAGCGTTGAAGTACGACTCCTGAGGGACATGGCTTTCTTT	CSVEVRLLRDMAFF
TRBV5-1	TRBJ2-3	TRBD1	.	TGCGCCAGCAGCTTGTGGTCGGACAGGGGGTCGGATACGCAGTATTTT	CASSLWSDRGSDTQYF
TRBV7-8	TRBJ1-1	.	.	TGTGCCAGCAGCCCATCCGCAGGGAGGGCTTTCTTT	CASSPSAGRAFF
TRBV5-4	TRBJ2-7	.	.	TGTGCCAGCAGCGCCCGGACGGGAGAGCAGTACTTC	CASSARTGEQYF
TRBV7-3	TRBJ2-6	TRBD1	few	TGTGCCAGCAGCTTAGGTGACAGGGGGATTGGGGCCAACGTCCTGACTTTC	CASSLGDRGIGANVLTF
TRBV11-3	TRBJ2-7	TRBD1	.	TGTGCCAGCAGCTCGACAGGGGCAGGAGAGCAGTACTTC	CASSSTGAGEQYF
TRBV7-9	TRBJ2-3	.	.	TGTGCCAGCAGCTTATTAAAGGGCTTGCGGGGCACAGATACGCAGTATTTT	CASSLLKGLRGTDTQYF
TRBV19	TRBJ2-7	TRBD1	.	TGTGCCAGTAGTAAAGGGACAGGGAACTCCTACGAGCAGTACTTC	CASSKGTGNSYEQYF
TRBV30	TRBJ1-1	.	.	TGTGCCTGGAGGGGAGAAGACACTGAAGCTTTCTTT	CAWRGEDTEAFF
TRBV5-1	TRBJ2-5	TRBD2	.	TGCGCCAGCAGCTTGGCCGGGGGGGCCACCGGGCAAGAGACCCAGTACTTC	CASSLAGGATGQETQYF
TRBV4-2	TRBJ1-5	TRBD1	few	TGTGCCAGCAGCCTCCGTGACAGGGACAATCAGCCCCAGCATTTT	CASSLRDRDNQPQHF
TRBV6-1	TRBJ1-5	.	.	TGTGCCAGCAGCGTAGCGATTGGGCCCCAGCATTTT	CASSVAIGPQHF
TRBV5-1	TRBJ2-1	.	few	TGCGCCAGCAGCCTACAACAGGGTGGGGTATACAATGAGCAGTTCTTC	CASSLQQGGVYNEQFF
TRBV30	TRBJ1-1	.	few	TGTGCCTGGAGTCGGGGGATGACGAACACTGAAGCTTTCTTT	CAWSRGMTNTEAFF
TRBV7-9	TRBJ2-6	.	.	TGTTCCAGCAGCCCTCGGGTTAGCTCTGGGGCCAACGTCCTGACTTTC	CSSSPRVSSGANVLTF
TRBV7-9	TRBJ1-2	TRBD1	.	TGTGCCAGCAGCTTAGCAGGGGCAGGGGGCCGTTATGGCTACACCTTC	CASSLAGAGGRYGYTF
TRBV5-4	TRBJ2-5	TRBD1	.	TGTGCCAGCAGCTTCCCAGGGGGCGAGACCCAGTACTTC	CASSFPGGETQYF
TRBV9	TRBJ1-3	.	.	TGTGCCAGCAGCGTAGAAGGGGACACTGGAAACACCATATATTTT	CASSVEGDTGNTIYF
TRBV5-1	TRBJ1-1	.	once	TGCGCCAGCAGCTCAAGGGGCCTTTGGGGCACTGAAGCTTTCTTT	CASSSRGLWGTEAFF
TRBV5-1	TRBJ2-3	TRBD2	.	TGCGCCAGCAGCTTGGAGCGGGGGGGCACAGATACGCAGTATTTT	CASSLERGGTDTQYF
TRBV6-6	TRBJ1-2	.	.	TGTGCCAGCAGTTACAGGGAGAGGAACTATGGCTACACCTTC	CASSYRERNYGYTF
TRBV18	TRBJ2-4	.	.	TGTGCCAGCTCAGAAGGACAGAATAAAGCCAAAAACATTCAGTACTTC	CASSEGQNKAKNIQYF
TRBV5-4	TRBJ1-1	TRBD1	.	TGTGCCAGCAGTCACCGGGACAGGGGCACTGAAGCTTTCTTT	CASSHRDRGTEAFF
TRBV6-5	TRBJ1-2	TRBD1	.	TGTGCCAGCCGGGTAGGGAGACAGGGAAGTGATGGCTACACCTTC	CASRVGRQGSDGYTF
TRBV7-9	TRBJ1-2	TRBD1	.	TGTGCCAGCACCAGGGGGCAAGGCTACACCTTC	CASTRGQGYTF
TRBV11-3	TRBJ1-1	.	.	TGTGCCAGCAGCTTAGGAGGCTGGTCCACTGAAGCTTTCTTT	CASSLGGWSTEAFF
TRBV25-1	TRBJ2-7	.	.	TGTGCCAGCAGTCGCCCCGCAGGGGTCAACTACGAGCAGTACTTC	CASSRPAGVNYEQYF
TRBV5-1	TRBJ2-3	TRBD1	.	TGCGCCAGCAGCTTACAGGGGGCTGGAGATACGCAGTATTTT	CASSLQGAGDTQYF
TRBV5-4	TRBJ1-2	.	.	TGTGCCAGCAGCACTCGACTCGTAGGCAACTATGGCTACACCTTC	CASSTRLVGNYGYTF
TRBV9	TRBJ2-5	.	.	TGTGCCAGCAGCCCTGGGGTAGCGGCTATCCAAGAGACCCAGTACTTC	CASSPGVAAIQETQYF
TRBV5-6	TRBJ2-1	.	.	TGTGCCAGCAGCTTTTTTTCGGACAATGAGCAGTTCTTC	CASSFFSDNEQFF
TRBV11-3	TRBJ1-1	.	.	TGTGCCAGCAGCTTAGCCCCTCTTAACACTGAAGCTTTCTTT	CASSLAPLNTEAFF
TRBV2	TRBJ1-2	.	.	TGTGCCAGCCATCGCGGGGCGGGGGGCTTGACTGGCTACACCTTC	CASHRGAGGLTGYTF
TRBV7-3	TRBJ2-5	.	.	TGTGCCAGCAGCTTATCCCCTCAAGAGACCCAGTACTTC	CASSLSPQETQYF
TRBV7-6	TRBJ2-2	TRBD1	.	TGTGCCAGCAGCTTAGCGCCGTCGTCACCCAGGGGGCGCGGCACCGGGGAGCTGTTTTTT	CASSLAPSSPRGRGTGELFF
TRBV6-6	TRBJ1-1	.	.	TGTGCCAGCAGTGACTCTGAACAGAAAGTCCCTGAAGCTTTCTTT	CASSDSEQKVPEAFF
TRBV7-9	TRBJ1-1	.	.	TGTGCCAGCAGCTCAAATCCGGTCATGAACACTGAAGCTTTCTTT	CASSSNPVMNTEAFF
TRBV4-3	TRBJ1-6	TRBD1	.	TGCGCCAGCAGCCAAGGGACAGGGAATTCACCCCTCCACTTT	CASSQGTGNSPLHF
TRBV2	TRBJ1-4	TRBD1	.	TGTGCCAGCAGTGAAGGAATTTATATGGGACAGGGGGATGAAAAACTGTTTTTT	CASSEGIYMGQGDEKLFF
TRBV21-1	TRBJ1-3	.	.	TGTGCCAGCAGCAAAGAGACAGGGCCTGGAAACACCATATATTTT	CASSKETGPGNTIYF
TRBV7-8	TRBJ1-3	.	.	TGTGCCAGCAGCTTGGGCGGGGGCTCTGGAAACACCATATATTTT	CASSLGGGSGNTIYF
TRBV7-9	TRBJ1-2	.	.	TGTGCCAGCAGCCCCCTTCAGAGGCCTCCTCGCTTC	CASSPLQRPPRF
TRBV6-1	TRBJ1-2	TRBD1	.	TGTGCCAGCAGCACAATCGGACAGGGGCTGGGTGGCTACACCTTC	CASSTIGQGLGGYTF